The present entry profiles one TCR beta chain with its context. Its antigen is unidentified. This entry is derived from a study of PD-1 blockade in classical Hodgkin lymphoma. Broader study findings: Prior to therapy, complete responders displayed diversity much like that of newly diagnosed patients. Baseline TCR diversity was reportedly lower in newly diagnosed patients than healthy donors.

TCRdb's copy holds only in-frame clones and misses some; the assay was immunoSEQ multiplex PCR. The sample consists of 23,000 or so clones, approximately 68% of them appearing once. This CDR3 is built from 14 residues. V gave up 6 bases and J gave up 8 bases, with 19 bases separating them. Germline V lookup: CDR1 SQVTM, CDR2 ANQGSEA. The time point: cycle 4 day 1 (C4D1), after six to seven weeks of nivolumab. There was relapse after autologous stem cell transplantation in every patient, and there was variation in brentuximab vedotin exposure. Under best response, outcomes were complete response, partial response or progressive disease.

This receptor was identified in a human donor with classical Hodgkin lymphoma. This chain uses TRBV29-1 with TRBJ1-4; D is undetermined. The specimen comprised peripheral blood mononuclear cells (PBMCs), sampled before the fourth cycle of nivolumab. CDR3: CSVPSSSQGEKLFF. DNA for the CDR3: TGCAGCGTCCCGTCCTCCTCACAAGGGGAAAAACTGTTTTTT.